This T cell receptor beta chain is from a study of cytomegalovirus exposure and HLA in healthy donors. The study, taken as a whole, reports: Analyzed later, association rates of TCRs varied across HLA loci, with DRB1 most and HLA-C fewest.

The PCR used 60 Vbeta and 13 Jbeta primers. Assay used: immunoSEQ multiplex PCR; TCRdb lists only in-frame clones, some missing. The table has roughly 190,000 clones, around four fifths seen once. Note on this clone: Its antigen is currently unknown.

This CDR3 has 16 residues. Losses at the gene ends were 4 bases for V and 3 bases for J; bases not matched to a gene: 12. Germline loops: CDR1 SGHDT, CDR2 YYEEEE. The V and J genes are TRBV5-6 and TRBJ2-7; 8 bases are shared with TRBD1. The sequenced material came from PBMCs. This receptor was taken from a female donor in good health and CMV-seronegative. CDR3 sequence: CASSLGGTGQDYEQYF. CDR3 in DNA: TGTGCCAGCAGCCTCGGGGGCACGGGACAGGACTACGAGCAGTACTTC. The full variable domain, in which reference TRBV5-6 and TRBJ2-7 provide the parts outside the CDR3, is DAGVTQSPTHLIKTRGQQVTLRCSPKSGHDTVSWYQQALGQGPQFIFQYYEEEERQRGNFPDRFSGHQFPNYSSELNVNALLLGDSALYLCASSLGGTGQDYEQYFGPGTRLTVT.